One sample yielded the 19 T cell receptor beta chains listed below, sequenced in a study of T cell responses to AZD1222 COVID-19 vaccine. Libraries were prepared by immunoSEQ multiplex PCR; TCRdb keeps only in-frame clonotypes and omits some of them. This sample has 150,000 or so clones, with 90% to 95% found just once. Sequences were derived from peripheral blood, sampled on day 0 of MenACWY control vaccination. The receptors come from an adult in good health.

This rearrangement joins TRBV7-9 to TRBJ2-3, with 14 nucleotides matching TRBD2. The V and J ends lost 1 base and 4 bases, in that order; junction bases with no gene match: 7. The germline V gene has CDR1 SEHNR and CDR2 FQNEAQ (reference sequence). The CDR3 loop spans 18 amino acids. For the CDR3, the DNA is TGTGCCAGCAGCTTAGGAGGGACTAGCGGGGGAGTCGCAGATACGCAGTATTTT. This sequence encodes CASSLGGTSGGVADTQYF. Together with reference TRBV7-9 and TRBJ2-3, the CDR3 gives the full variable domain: DTGVSQNPRHKITKRGQNVTFRCDPISEHNRLYWYRQTLGQGPEFLTYFQNEAQLEKSRLLSDRFSAERPKGSFSTLEIQRTEQGDSAMYLCASSLGGTSGGVADTQYFGPGTRLTVL.

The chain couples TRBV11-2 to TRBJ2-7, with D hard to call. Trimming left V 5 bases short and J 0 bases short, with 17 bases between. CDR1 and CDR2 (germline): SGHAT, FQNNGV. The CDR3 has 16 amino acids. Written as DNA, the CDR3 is TGTGCCAGCAGCCCCCTGGAAGGCCGAAGCTCCTACGAGCAGTACTTC. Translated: CASSPLEGRSSYEQYF.

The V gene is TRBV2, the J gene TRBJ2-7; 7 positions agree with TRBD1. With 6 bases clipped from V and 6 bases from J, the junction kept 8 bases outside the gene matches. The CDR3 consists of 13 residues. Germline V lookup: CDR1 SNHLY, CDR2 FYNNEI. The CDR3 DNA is TGTGCCAGCAGAGAATTTCGACAGGGCGAGCAGTACTTC. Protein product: CASREFRQGEQYF.

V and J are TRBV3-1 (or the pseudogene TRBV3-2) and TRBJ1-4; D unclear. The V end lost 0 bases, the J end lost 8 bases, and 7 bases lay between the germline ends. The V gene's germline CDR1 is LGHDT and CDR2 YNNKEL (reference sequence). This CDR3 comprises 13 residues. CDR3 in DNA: TGTGCCAGCAGCCAAGACGTAAGGGAAAAACTGTTTTTT. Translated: CASSQDVREKLFF.

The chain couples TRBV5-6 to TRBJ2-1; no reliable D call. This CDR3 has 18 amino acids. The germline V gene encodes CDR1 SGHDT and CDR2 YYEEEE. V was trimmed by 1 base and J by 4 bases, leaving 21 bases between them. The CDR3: CASSLFRARSISYNEQFF. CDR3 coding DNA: TGTGCCAGCAGCTTGTTTCGCGCCAGATCGATTTCGTACAATGAGCAGTTCTTC.

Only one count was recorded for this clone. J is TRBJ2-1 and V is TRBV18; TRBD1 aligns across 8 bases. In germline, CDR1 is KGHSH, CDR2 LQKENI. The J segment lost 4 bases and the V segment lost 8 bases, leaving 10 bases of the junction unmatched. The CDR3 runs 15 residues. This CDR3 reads CASNLGQGPYNEQFF. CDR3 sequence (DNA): TGTGCCAGCAACCTCGGACAGGGTCCTTACAATGAGCAGTTCTTC.

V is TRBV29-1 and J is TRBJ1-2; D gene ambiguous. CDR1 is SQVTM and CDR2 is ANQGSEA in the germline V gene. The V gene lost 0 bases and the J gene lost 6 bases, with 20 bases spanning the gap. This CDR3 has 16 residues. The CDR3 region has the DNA TGCAGCGTTGAAGATTTGGAAGCGTTCGGAGGAAATGGCTACACCTTC. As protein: CSVEDLEAFGGNGYTF.

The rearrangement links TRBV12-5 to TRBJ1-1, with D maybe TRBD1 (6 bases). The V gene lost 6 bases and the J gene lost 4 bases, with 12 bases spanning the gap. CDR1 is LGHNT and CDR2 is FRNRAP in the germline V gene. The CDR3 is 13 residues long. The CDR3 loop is CASGEQGGTEAFF. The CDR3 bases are TGTGCTAGTGGCGAACAGGGTGGCACTGAAGCTTTCTTT.

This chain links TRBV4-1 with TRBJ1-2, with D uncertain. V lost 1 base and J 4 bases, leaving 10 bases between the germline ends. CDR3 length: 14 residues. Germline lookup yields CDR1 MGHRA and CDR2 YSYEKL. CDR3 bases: TGCGCCAGCAGCCAAGCCAGCGGGAGCTATGGCTACACCTTC. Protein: CASSQASGSYGYTF.

CDR3 nucleotide sequence: TGTGCCAGCAGTGAGTACAGGGAGGGACAGTACTTC. Its protein is CASSEYREGQYF. This chain joins TRBV2 and TRBJ2-7; D may be TRBD2 (7 bases). V shed 3 bases and J shed 10 bases, with 13 bases lying between them. The CDR3 covers 12 residues. Germline V CDR1 and CDR2: SNHLY, FYNNEI.

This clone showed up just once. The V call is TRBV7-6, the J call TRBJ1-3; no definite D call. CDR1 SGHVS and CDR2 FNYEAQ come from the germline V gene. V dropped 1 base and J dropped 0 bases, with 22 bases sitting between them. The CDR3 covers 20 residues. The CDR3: CASSLGRTSPRTASGNTIYF. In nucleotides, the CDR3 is TGTGCCAGCAGCTTAGGGAGGACCAGCCCTCGAACGGCCTCTGGAAACACCATATATTTT.

The CDR3 loop reads CASSSMADTQYF. The CDR3 DNA follows: TGTGCCAGCAGCTCGATGGCAGATACGCAGTATTTT. V is TRBV7-2 and J is TRBJ2-3; D call uncertain. This CDR3 has 12 residues. Germline assignment: CDR1 SGHTA and CDR2 FQGNSA. V gave up 4 bases and J gave up 4 bases, with 6 bases separating them.

The CDR3 DNA reads as TGTGCCAGCTCCCAAGACCGAGTCGGCTATGGCTACACCTTC. Its protein is CASSQDRVGYGYTF. The rearrangement uses TRBV18 and TRBJ1-2; no reliable D call. The germline V gene encodes CDR1 KGHSH and CDR2 LQKENI. V was pared by 6 bases and J by 4 bases, with 15 bases between. This CDR3 comprises 14 residues.

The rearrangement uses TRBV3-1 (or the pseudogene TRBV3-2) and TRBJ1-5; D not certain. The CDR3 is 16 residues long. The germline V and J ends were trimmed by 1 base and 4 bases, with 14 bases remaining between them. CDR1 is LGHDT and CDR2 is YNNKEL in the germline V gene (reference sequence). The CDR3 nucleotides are TGTGCCAGCAGCCAAGCCCCCCTGGGAAGTAATCAGCCCCAGCATTTT. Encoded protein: CASSQAPLGSNQPQHF.

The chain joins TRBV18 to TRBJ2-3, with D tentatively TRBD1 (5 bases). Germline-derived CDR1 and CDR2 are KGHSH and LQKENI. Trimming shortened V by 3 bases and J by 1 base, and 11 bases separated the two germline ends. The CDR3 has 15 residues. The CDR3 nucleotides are TGTGCCAGCTCACCCTCGCAGGGCCGCACAGATACGCAGTATTTT. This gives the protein CASSPSQGRTDTQYF.

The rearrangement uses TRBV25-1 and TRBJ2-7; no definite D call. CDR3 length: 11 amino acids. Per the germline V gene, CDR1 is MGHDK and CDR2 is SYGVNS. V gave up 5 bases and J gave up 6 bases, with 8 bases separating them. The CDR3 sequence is CASSHVREQYF. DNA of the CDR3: TGTGCCAGCAGTCACGTCCGCGAGCAGTACTTC.

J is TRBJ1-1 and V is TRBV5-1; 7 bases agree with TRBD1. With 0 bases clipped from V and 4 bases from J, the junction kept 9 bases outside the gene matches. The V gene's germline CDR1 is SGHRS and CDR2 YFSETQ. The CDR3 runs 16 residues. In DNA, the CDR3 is TGCGCCAGCAGCTTGGGGGGGACAGCGAGTTCCACTGAAGCTTTCTTT. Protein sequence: CASSLGGTASSTEAFF.

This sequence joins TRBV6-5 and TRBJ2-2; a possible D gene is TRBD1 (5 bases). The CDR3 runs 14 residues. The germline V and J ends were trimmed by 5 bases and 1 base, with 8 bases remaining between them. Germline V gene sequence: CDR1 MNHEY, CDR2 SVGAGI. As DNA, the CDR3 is TGTGCCAGCAGTCAACAGGTGAACACCGGGGAGCTGTTTTTT. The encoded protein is CASSQQVNTGELFF.

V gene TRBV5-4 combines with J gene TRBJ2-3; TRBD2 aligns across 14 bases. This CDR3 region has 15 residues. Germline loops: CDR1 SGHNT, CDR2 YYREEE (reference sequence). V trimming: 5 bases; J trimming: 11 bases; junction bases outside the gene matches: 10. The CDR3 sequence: CASSLPGTSGGRQYF. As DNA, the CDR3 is TGTGCCAGCAGTTTGCCCGGGACTAGCGGGGGAAGGCAGTATTTT.